This T cell receptor beta chain was recorded in a study of CD8+CD57+ T cells in acquired aplastic anemia. Findings of the study overall: Patients and controls had in common around 29 CD8+ CDR3 sequences.

With regard to this clonotype: Its antigen is as yet unknown.

The TCR beta profiling, which covered VDJ combination and CDR3 sequence, was carried out using genomic DNA as the template. TCRdb itself ran the reads through MiXCR, one entry per CDR3 protein. The sample contains about 250,000 distinct CDR3 sequences, 45% to 50% of which appear only once. Individuals selected for sequencing had exhibited CD8+CD57+ cell expansion on flow cytometry. Patients had undergone no therapy by the time their blood was sampled. Germline values: CDR1 SGHRS, CDR2 YFSETQ. V shed 7 bases, J shed 4 bases, and the junction held 15 bases outside the gene matches. CDR3 size: 17 residues.

This clonotype was sampled from a human donor with aplastic anemia. Sequenced material: sorted CD4+, CD8+, or CD8+CD57+ T cells (not recorded which) from PBMCs. V usage is TRBV5-1 and J usage is TRBJ2-1; 9 bases map to TRBD1. The CDR3 spells CASGSPDRGFSYNEQFF. The CDR3 region has the DNA TGCGCCAGCGGCTCTCCTGACAGGGGGTTTTCTTACAATGAGCAGTTCTTC. Together with reference TRBV5-1 and TRBJ2-1, the CDR3 gives the full variable domain: KAGVTQTPRYLIKTRGQQVTLSCSPISGHRSVSWYQQTPGQGLQFLFEYFSETQRNKGNFPGRFSGRQFSNSRSEMNVSTLELGDSALYLCASGSPDRGFSYNEQFFGPGTRLTVL.